This paragraph reports one T cell receptor (beta chain). The record originates from a study of blood T cell repertoires in COVID-19. Per the original methods: Estimated nucleated cell counts came from reference gene primer amplification. Measured with immunoSEQ multiplex PCR; TCRdb has only the in-frame clones, and not every one. That table furnishes V, J and clone size, whereas the DNA furnished D and trimming. The data contain under 300,000 clones, 70% to 90% of them singletons. This CDR3 has 15 residues. The V end was cut by 3 bases, the J end by 7 bases, with 16 bases between. Germline lookup yields CDR1 MNHEY and CDR2 SMNVEV (reference sequence). Patients in Seattle were enrolled during active infection, then followed longitudinally.

Sequencing was performed on peripheral blood. The sequence was collected from a woman in her 30s with COVID-19, enrolled during active disease. This chain uses TRBV27 with TRBJ2-1; D ambiguous. CDR3 nucleotide sequence: TGTGCCAGCAGTTTTTTTAGTCATGCGTTGAATGAGCAGTTCTTC. Translated, it gives CASSFFSHALNEQFF.